The 13 T cell receptor beta chains presented below share a single source sample, sequenced in a study of T cell responses to AZD1222 COVID-19 vaccine. The assay was immunoSEQ multiplex PCR, and TCRdb's table has in-frame clones only and misses some. The sample includes about 150,000 clones, under 95% of them seen just once. The sample consisted of peripheral blood, taken 28 days after the second AZD1222 dose. All receptors come from an adult who received the AZD1222 COVID-19 vaccine.

The V call is TRBV6-5, the J call TRBJ1-5; D uncertain. V was clipped by 6 bases and J by 4 bases, with 13 bases between them. The CDR3 totals 14 residues. CDR1 is MNHEY and CDR2 is SVGAGI in the germline V gene. The CDR3 DNA sequence: TGTGCCAGCAGCTTCGCAGGAGGGAATCAGCCCCAGCATTTT. This gives the protein CASSFAGGNQPQHF.

This chain uses TRBV2 with TRBJ2-2; TRBD2 aligns across 7 bases. Trimming took 3 bases from V and 4 from J; bases not matched to a gene: 2. The CDR3 is 14 residues long. The germline gives CDR1 SNHLY, CDR2 FYNNEI. The CDR3 reads CASSEGGTTGELFF. In nucleotides, the CDR3 is TGTGCCAGCAGTGAGGGGGGGACCACCGGGGAGCTGTTTTTT.

The genes are TRBV9 and TRBJ2-2; a possible D gene is TRBD1 (6 bases). Trimming left V 4 bases short and J 5 bases short, with 9 bases between. Germline assignment: CDR1 SGDLS and CDR2 YYNGEE. CDR3 length: 13 amino acids. For the CDR3, the DNA is TGTGCCAGCAGCAAAACAGGGACCGGGGAGCTGTTTTTT. Translated: CASSKTGTGELFF. The full variable domain, rest sourced from reference TRBV9 and TRBJ2-2, is DSGVTQTPKHLITATGQRVTLRCSPRSGDLSVYWYQQSLDQGLQFLIQYYNGEERAKGNILERFSAQQFPDLHSELNLSSLELGDSALYFCASSKTGTGELFFGEGSRLTVL.

This clone has just one count. The chain joins TRBV12-3 or TRBV12-4 to TRBJ2-5, with a tentative D call TRBD1 (6 bases). The CDR3 spans 13 residues. V lost 3 bases, J lost 5 bases, and 10 bases lay in between. The DNA for the CDR3 is TGTGCCAGCAGTTTTGGGGGCTCGGAGACCCAGTACTTC. Protein: CASSFGGSETQYF.

The rearrangement links TRBV5-1 to TRBJ2-2, with unresolved D. In germline, CDR1 is SGHRS, CDR2 YFSETQ. CDR3 size: 14 residues. Trimming cost V 2 bases and J 2 bases, with 7 bases left between them. The CDR3 is CASSFLANTGELFF. CDR3 bases: TGCGCCAGCAGCTTCCTGGCCAACACCGGGGAGCTGTTTTTT. The variable domain in full, completed from reference TRBV5-1 and TRBJ2-2, reads KAGVTQTPRYLIKTRGQQVTLSCSPISGHRSVSWYQQTPGQGLQFLFEYFSETQRNKGNFPGRFSGRQFSNSRSEMNVSTLELGDSALYLCASSFLANTGELFFGEGSRLTVL.

The CDR3 spells CASSDGWNEQFF. The CDR3, as DNA: TGCGCCAGCAGTGACGGGTGGAATGAGCAGTTCTTC. The rearrangement uses TRBV10-2 and TRBJ2-1, with no clear D. Germline V gene lookup returns CDR1 WSHSY and CDR2 SAAADI. V dropped 3 bases and J dropped 7 bases, with 7 bases sitting between them. The CDR3 sequence is 12 residues long.

About this clone: Other DNA variants within this sample encode the same CDR3. The J gene is TRBJ1-2, the V gene TRBV3-1 (or the pseudogene TRBV3-2); no firm D call. V lost 1 base and J 3 bases, leaving 6 bases between the germline ends. CDR3 length equals 13 residues. Germline V gene data show CDR1 as LGHDT and CDR2 as YNNKEL (reference sequence). CDR3 nucleotide sequence: TGTGCCAGCAGCCAAGGGACCGACTATGGCTACACCTTC. Translated: CASSQGTDYGYTF.

The chain carries TRBV6-1 and TRBJ1-1; no firm D call. V shed 2 bases and J shed 0 bases, with 19 bases lying between them. Germline CDR1 is MNHNS and CDR2 is SASEGT. This CDR3 is 18 amino acids long. In DNA, the CDR3 is TGTGCCAGCAGTGAATCCGGGTGGCCTCTCCCGATGAACACTGAAGCTTTCTTT. Translating gives CASSESGWPLPMNTEAFF.

The chain couples TRBV19 to TRBJ2-7, with 15 bases aligning to TRBD2. The CDR3 contains 18 residues. Trimming took 1 base from V and 0 from J; bases not matched to a gene: 4. Germline V CDR1 and CDR2: LNHDA, SQIVND (reference sequence). As DNA, the CDR3 is TGTGCCAGTAGTATAGGGGGACTAGCGGGAGGAAGCTCCTACGAGCAGTACTTC. Protein: CASSIGGLAGGSSYEQYF.

In this sample, this clone turned up a few times. The chain combines TRBV19 with TRBJ1-5; the D gene is possibly TRBD1 (6 bases). The CDR3 is made up of 16 amino acids. Trimming pared 1 base from V and 7 bases from J, leaving 17 bases between. The V gene's germline CDR1 is LNHDA and CDR2 SQIVND (reference sequence). CDR3 nucleotide sequence: TGTGCCAGTAGTATAGTTGGGGGGGCGGTATGGCAGCCCCAGCATTTT. Its protein product is CASSIVGGAVWQPQHF.

The V and J genes are TRBV7-2 and TRBJ2-5; TRBD1 matches 9 bases. V trimming: 5 bases; J trimming: 5 bases; junction bases outside the gene matches: 9. The CDR3 runs to 15 residues. Germline CDR1 and CDR2: SGHTA and FQGNSA. CDR3 loop: CASSPWTGDRETQYF. In DNA form, the CDR3 reads TGTGCCAGCAGCCCCTGGACAGGGGATCGGGAGACCCAGTACTTC.

The chain recombines TRBV11-3 with TRBJ2-7; D perhaps matches TRBD1 (6 bases). V was shortened by 5 bases and J by 3 bases, with 17 bases between the two germline ends. CDR3 length equals 15 residues. In germline, CDR1 is SGHNT, CDR2 YENEEA. The CDR3 DNA is TGTGCCAGCAGCCCCACCCCACGCAGGGGCTACGAGCAGTACTTC. It is translated as CASSPTPRRGYEQYF.

CDR3 nucleotides: TGTGCCACCAGCAGAGATTTAGGGACCTATGGCTACACCTTC. Its protein is CATSRDLGTYGYTF. The chain is built from TRBV15 and TRBJ1-2, with a tentative D call TRBD1 (5 bases). The germline V gene has CDR1 LNHNV and CDR2 YYDKDF (reference sequence). This CDR3 comprises 14 residues. V lost 0 bases and J 4 bases, leaving 9 bases between the germline ends.